This TCR beta chain came from a study of metastatic and nonmetastatic thyroid tumors. The CDR3 is made up of 14 amino acids. The germline V and J ends were trimmed by 7 bases and 5 bases, with 14 bases remaining between them. CDR1 SGHTA and CDR2 FQGNSA come from the germline V gene. Ahead of thyroid surgery, no patient had received treatment of any kind. This clone was counted ten times or more. Under the authors' procedure: Construction of a distant-metastasis classifier for papillary thyroid cancer relied on CDR3 differences across clinicopathological groups. TCRdb reanalyzed the PCR reads via MiXCR. The V and J calls, along with clone size, are taken from TCRdb and not from the paper's own processing. Of 2,000 to 2,500 clones listed, approximately 9.9% are singletons.

The TCR originated in a female donor with papillary thyroid cancer or a benign thyroid nodule (not recorded which). Some clones in this sample may be carry-over from other donors' samples. The chain recombines TRBV7-2 with TRBJ1-4, with D possibly being TRBD1 (6 bases). Sequenced: tumor tissue. CDR3 protein: CASTRGRVNEKLFF. The CDR3 coding sequence is TGTGCCAGCACCCGGGGGCGGGTAAATGAAAAACTGTTTTTT.